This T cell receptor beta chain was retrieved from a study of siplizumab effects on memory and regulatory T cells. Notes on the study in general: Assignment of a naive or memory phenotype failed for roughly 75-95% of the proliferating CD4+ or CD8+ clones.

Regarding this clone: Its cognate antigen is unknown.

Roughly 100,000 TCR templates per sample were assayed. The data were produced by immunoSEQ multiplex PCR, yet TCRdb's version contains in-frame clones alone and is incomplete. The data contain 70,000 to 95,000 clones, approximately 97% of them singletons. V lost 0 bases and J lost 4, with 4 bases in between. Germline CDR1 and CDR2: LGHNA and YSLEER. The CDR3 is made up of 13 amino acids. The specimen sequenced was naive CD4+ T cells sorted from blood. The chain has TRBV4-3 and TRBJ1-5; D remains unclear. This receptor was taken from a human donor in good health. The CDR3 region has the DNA TGCGCCAGCAGCCAAGAGGAGAATCAGCCCCAGCATTTT. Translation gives CASSQEENQPQHF.